The 12 T cell receptor beta chains reported below all come from one sample, sequenced in a study of shared clonotypes between healthy human individuals. Method: immunoSEQ multiplex PCR; TCRdb's copy keeps in-frame clones and lacks some. The data contain approximately 95,000 clones, approximately 61% of them singletons. The sample taken for sequencing was memory CD8+ T cells sorted from blood. The subset: CD45RO+ cells pooled with CCR7-negative TemRA cells. The receptors originated from a man aged 30 to 45 in good health.

This clone showed up just a few times. The chain joins TRBV5-6 to TRBJ1-1; D is perhaps TRBD1 (5 bases). The germline V gene has CDR1 SGHDT and CDR2 YYEEEE. The CDR3 covers 12 residues. CDR3 sequence (DNA): TGTCCCTCGGCCCGACAGTACACTGAAGCTTTCTTT. Its protein product is CPSARQYTEAFF.

The chain combines TRBV19 with TRBJ1-5; the D gene is possibly TRBD1 (6 bases). Germline V gene sequence: CDR1 LNHDA, CDR2 SQIVND (reference sequence). V was shortened by 2 bases and J by 2 bases, with 13 bases between the two germline ends. CDR3 length: 16 amino acids. The CDR3 loop reads CASSILQGLGNQPQHF. CDR3 coding DNA: TGTGCCAGTAGTATATTACAGGGATTAGGCAATCAGCCCCAGCATTTT.

This chain uses TRBV28 with TRBJ1-5, with D uncertain. The CDR3 length is 16 residues. Deletions cut 5 bases from V and 3 bases from J, with 17 bases between. CDR1 and CDR2 from the germline V gene are MDHEN and SYDVKM. Written as DNA, the CDR3 is TGTGCCAGCAGTCCTGAGTTTTATCTTAACAATCAGCCCCAGCATTTT. Its translation is CASSPEFYLNNQPQHF.

This sequence joins TRBV7-8 and TRBJ2-6; D is uncertain. The CDR3 is 14 amino acids. Germline CDR1 SGHVS, CDR2 FQNEAQ. Trimming stripped 5 bases from V and 2 bases from J, with 7 bases between. The CDR3 nucleotides read TGTGCCAGCAGCACCAGACCTGGGGCCAACGTCCTGACTTTC. It is translated as CASSTRPGANVLTF.

In its sample, this clone was seen a few times. The rearrangement joins TRBV18 to TRBJ1-2; D might be TRBD1 (5 bases). This CDR3 comprises 16 residues. V lost 0 bases and J lost 5, with 16 bases in between. CDR1 is KGHSH and CDR2 is LQKENI in the germline V gene. CDR3 bases: TGTGCCAGCTCACCACCGTCGGCACGGGGGTCTTATGGCTACACCTTC. Translation: CASSPPSARGSYGYTF.

J is TRBJ2-3 and V is TRBV7-8; 10 bases align to TRBD2. The junction had 5 bases not matched to a gene; V was cut back by 5 bases and J by 0 bases. This CDR3 contains 16 residues. In germline, CDR1 is SGHVS, CDR2 FQNEAQ. The CDR3 loop reads CASSPVAGGSTDTQYF. The CDR3 coding sequence is TGTGCCAGCAGCCCAGTAGCGGGAGGTAGCACAGATACGCAGTATTTT.

This clone was seen a few times. The genes are TRBV6-5 and TRBJ1-3; no firm D call. Germline lookup yields CDR1 MNHEY and CDR2 SVGAGI. Trimming took 8 bases from V and 0 from J, leaving 5 bases between them. This CDR3 has 12 residues. CDR3 sequence: CASGYSGNTIYF. The CDR3 DNA follows: TGTGCCAGCGGGTACTCTGGAAACACCATATATTTT.

This clone is medium-sized by share. The sample carries other DNA sequences with the same CDR3. The chain's CDR3 is CAISDPGTGSYEQYF. The CDR3 bases are TGTGCCATCAGTGACCCCGGGACTGGCTCCTACGAGCAGTACTTC. J is TRBJ2-7 and V is TRBV10-3; D may be TRBD2 (6 bases). The CDR3 is made up of 15 amino acids. Germline assignment: CDR1 ENHRY and CDR2 SYGVKD. V was clipped by 3 bases and J by 0 bases, with 12 bases between them.

J is TRBJ2-7 and V is TRBV25-1; D unclear. There are 15 residues in the CDR3. In germline, CDR1 is MGHDK, CDR2 SYGVNS. V shed 4 bases and J shed 3 bases, with 16 bases lying between them. CDR3 sequence: CASSGAPNRGYEQYF. CDR3 DNA: TGTGCCAGCAGTGGAGCTCCTAACAGAGGCTACGAGCAGTACTTC.

V gene TRBV25-1 combines with J gene TRBJ2-1; D remains ambiguous. The V and J ends lost 3 bases and 10 bases respectively, with 7 bases between them. The CDR3 contains 11 residues. Germline V gives CDR1 MGHDK, CDR2 SYGVNS. The CDR3 region is CASSDPPEQFF. The CDR3 nucleotides read TGTGCCAGCAGTGACCCCCCCGAGCAGTTCTTC. Looking up the rest from reference TRBV25-1 and TRBJ2-1 gives the full variable domain: EADIYQTPRYLVIGTGKKITLECSQTMGHDKMYWYQQDPGMELHLIHYSYGVNSTEKGDLSSESTVSRIRTEHFPLTLESARPSHTSQYLCASSDPPEQFFGPGTRLTVL.

This chain connects TRBV7-8 to TRBJ2-5, with 10 bases matching TRBD2. CDR3 length equals 19 residues. Germline V lookup: CDR1 SGHVS, CDR2 FQNEAQ. V shed 1 base, J shed 5 bases, and the junction held 16 bases outside the gene matches. CDR3 protein: CASSLVSASSGRWRETQYF. CDR3 DNA: TGTGCCAGCAGCTTAGTCTCGGCGTCTAGCGGGAGATGGAGGGAGACCCAGTACTTC.

This sequence joins TRBV5-1 and TRBJ2-3, with 14 bases matching TRBD2. Germline-derived CDR1 and CDR2 are SGHRS and YFSETQ. Trimming at V came to 3 bases and at J to 0 bases, leaving 3 bases not matched to a gene. The CDR3 length is 17 residues. In nucleotides, the CDR3 is TGCGCCAGCAGCTCGGGACTAGCGGGAGCTAGCACAGATACGCAGTATTTT. This encodes CASSSGLAGASTDTQYF.